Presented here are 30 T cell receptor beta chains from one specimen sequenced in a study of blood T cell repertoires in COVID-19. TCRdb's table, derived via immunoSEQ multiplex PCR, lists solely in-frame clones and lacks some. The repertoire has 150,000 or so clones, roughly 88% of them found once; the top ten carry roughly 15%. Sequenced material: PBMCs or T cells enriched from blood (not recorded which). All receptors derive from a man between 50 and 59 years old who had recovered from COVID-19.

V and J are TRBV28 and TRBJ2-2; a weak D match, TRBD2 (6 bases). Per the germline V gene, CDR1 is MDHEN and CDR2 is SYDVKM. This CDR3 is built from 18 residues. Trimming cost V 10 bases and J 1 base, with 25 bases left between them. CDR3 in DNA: TGTGCCACCTACAGTTTAGGTTCGGGGACTGAGAACACCGGGGAGCTGTTTTTT. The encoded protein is CATYSLGSGTENTGELFF.

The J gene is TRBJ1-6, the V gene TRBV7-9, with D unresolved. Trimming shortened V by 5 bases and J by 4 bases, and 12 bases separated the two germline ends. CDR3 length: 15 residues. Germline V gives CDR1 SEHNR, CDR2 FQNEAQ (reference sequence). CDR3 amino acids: CASSLAEVYNSPLHF. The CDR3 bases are TGTGCCAGCAGCCTGGCAGAGGTGTATAATTCACCCCTCCACTTT.

The CDR3 protein is CASSVVSSSYEQYF. Written as DNA, the CDR3 is TGTGCCAGCAGTGTGGTTAGTAGTTCCTACGAGCAGTACTTC. V and J are TRBV2 and TRBJ2-7; no clear D. The CDR3 length is 14 residues. Looked up from germline, CDR1 is SNHLY and CDR2 is FYNNEI. The ends were cut back, 4 bases at V and 1 base at J, with 11 bases in the middle. The full variable domain, in which reference TRBV2 and TRBJ2-7 provide the parts outside the CDR3, is EPEVTQTPSHQVTQMGQEVILRCVPISNHLYFYWYRQILGQKVEFLVSFYNNEISEKSEIFDDQFSVERPDGSNFTLKIRSTKLEDSAMYFCASSVVSSSYEQYFGPGTRLTVT.

For the CDR3, the DNA is TGCGCCAGCAGCGGATGGGACAGGGCTTACGAGCAGTACTTC. Translation gives CASSGWDRAYEQYF. This chain joins TRBV5-1 and TRBJ2-7; 9 bases map to TRBD1. The V segment lost 4 bases and the J segment 4 bases; nucleotides outside the gene matches: 6. CDR3 length: 14 residues. Germline V gene sequence: CDR1 SGHRS, CDR2 YFSETQ.

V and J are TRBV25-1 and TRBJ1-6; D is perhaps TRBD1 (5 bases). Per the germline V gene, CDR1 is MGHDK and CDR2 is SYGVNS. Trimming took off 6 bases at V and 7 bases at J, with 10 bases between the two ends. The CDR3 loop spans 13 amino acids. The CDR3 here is CASRSPGNSPLHF. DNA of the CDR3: TGTGCCAGCAGATCGCCAGGGAATTCACCCCTCCACTTT.

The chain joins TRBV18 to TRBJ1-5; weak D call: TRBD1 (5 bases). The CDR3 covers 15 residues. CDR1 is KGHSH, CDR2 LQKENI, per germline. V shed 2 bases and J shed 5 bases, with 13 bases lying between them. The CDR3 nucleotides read TGTGCCAGCTCACCAGGGGGGAGGGGTGATCAGCCCCAGCATTTT. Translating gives CASSPGGRGDQPQHF.

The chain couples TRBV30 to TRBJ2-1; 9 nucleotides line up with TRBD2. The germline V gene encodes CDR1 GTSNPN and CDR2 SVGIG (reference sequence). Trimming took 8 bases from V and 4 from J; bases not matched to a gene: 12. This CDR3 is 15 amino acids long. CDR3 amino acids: CALVIGRGGYNEQFF. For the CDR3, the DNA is TGTGCCCTCGTAATAGGGCGGGGGGGGTACAATGAGCAGTTCTTC.

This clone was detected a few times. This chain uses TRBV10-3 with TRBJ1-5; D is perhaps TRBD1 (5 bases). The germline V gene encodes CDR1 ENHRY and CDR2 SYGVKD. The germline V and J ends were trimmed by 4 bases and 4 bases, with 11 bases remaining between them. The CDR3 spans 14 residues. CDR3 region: CAISVQGGNQPQHF. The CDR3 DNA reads TGTGCCATCAGTGTGCAGGGAGGGAATCAGCCCCAGCATTTT.

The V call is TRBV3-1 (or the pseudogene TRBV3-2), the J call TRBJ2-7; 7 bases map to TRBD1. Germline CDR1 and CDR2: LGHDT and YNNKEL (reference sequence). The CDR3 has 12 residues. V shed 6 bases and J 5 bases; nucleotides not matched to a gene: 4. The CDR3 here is CASRQGWHEQYF. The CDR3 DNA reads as TGTGCCAGCAGACAGGGGTGGCACGAGCAGTACTTC.

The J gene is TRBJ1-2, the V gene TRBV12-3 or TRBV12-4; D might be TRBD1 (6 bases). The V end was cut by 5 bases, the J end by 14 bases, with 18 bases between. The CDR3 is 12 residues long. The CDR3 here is CASSADSSRGTF. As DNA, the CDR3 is TGTGCCAGCAGTGCGGACAGCTCACGCGGGACCTTC.

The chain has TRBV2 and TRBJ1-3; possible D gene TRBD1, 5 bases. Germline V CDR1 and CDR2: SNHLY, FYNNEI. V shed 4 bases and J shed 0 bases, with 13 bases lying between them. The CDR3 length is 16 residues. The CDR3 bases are TGTGCCAGCAGTGGTAATCGACAGCTCTCTGGAAACACCATATATTTT. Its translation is CASSGNRQLSGNTIYF. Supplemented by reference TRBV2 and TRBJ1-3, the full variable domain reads EPEVTQTPSHQVTQMGQEVILRCVPISNHLYFYWYRQILGQKVEFLVSFYNNEISEKSEIFDDQFSVERPDGSNFTLKIRSTKLEDSAMYFCASSGNRQLSGNTIYFGEGSWLTVV.

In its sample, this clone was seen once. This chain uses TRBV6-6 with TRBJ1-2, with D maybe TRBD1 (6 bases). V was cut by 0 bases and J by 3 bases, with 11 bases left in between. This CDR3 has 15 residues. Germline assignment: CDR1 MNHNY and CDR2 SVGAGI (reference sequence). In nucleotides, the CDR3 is TGTGCCAGCAGTTACTCGCGGGGGCCGGACTATGGCTACACCTTC. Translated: CASSYSRGPDYGYTF.

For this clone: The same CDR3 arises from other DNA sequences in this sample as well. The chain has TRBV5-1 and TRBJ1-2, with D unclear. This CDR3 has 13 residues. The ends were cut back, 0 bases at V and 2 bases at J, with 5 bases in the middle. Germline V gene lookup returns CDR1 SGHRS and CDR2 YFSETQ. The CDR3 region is CASSLGGNYGYTF. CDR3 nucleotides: TGCGCCAGCAGCTTGGGAGGAAACTATGGCTACACCTTC.

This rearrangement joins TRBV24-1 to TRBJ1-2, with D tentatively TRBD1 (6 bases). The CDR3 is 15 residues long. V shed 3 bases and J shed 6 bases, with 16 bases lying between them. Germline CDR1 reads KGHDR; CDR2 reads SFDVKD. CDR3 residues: CATSDDRSPTDGYTF. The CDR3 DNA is TGTGCCACCAGTGATGACAGGTCCCCAACGGATGGCTACACCTTC.

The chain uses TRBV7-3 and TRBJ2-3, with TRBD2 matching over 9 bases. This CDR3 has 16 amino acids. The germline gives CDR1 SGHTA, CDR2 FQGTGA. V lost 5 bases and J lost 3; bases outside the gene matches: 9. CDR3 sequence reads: CASSPEASGVTDTQYF. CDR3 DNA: TGTGCCAGCAGCCCAGAAGCTAGCGGGGTGACAGATACGCAGTATTTT.

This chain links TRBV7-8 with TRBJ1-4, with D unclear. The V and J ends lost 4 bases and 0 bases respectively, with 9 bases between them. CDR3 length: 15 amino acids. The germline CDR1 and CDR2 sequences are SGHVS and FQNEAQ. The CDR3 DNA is TGTGCCAGCAGCTCTCACAGTTCAACTAATGAAAAACTGTTTTTT. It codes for CASSSHSSTNEKLFF.

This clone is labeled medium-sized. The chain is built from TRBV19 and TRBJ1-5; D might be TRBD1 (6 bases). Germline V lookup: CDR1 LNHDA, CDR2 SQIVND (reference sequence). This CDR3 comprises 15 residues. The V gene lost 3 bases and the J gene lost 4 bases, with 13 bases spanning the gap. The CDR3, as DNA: TGTGCCAGTAGTATCATGGGGGCGGGTAATCAGCCCCAGCATTTT. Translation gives CASSIMGAGNQPQHF.

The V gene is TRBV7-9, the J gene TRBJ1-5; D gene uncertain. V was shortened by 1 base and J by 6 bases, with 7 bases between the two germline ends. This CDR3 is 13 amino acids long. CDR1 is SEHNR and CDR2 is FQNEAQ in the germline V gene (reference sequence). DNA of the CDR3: TGTGCCAGCAGCTTAGGAGGAGTTCAGCCCCAGCATTTT. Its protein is CASSLGGVQPQHF.

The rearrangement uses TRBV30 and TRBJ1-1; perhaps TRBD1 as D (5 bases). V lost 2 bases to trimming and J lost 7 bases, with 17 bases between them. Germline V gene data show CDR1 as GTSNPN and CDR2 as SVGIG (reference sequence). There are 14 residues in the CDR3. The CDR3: CAWSSGLERGEAFF. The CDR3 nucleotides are TGTGCCTGGAGTTCGGGACTGGAGCGAGGTGAAGCTTTCTTT.

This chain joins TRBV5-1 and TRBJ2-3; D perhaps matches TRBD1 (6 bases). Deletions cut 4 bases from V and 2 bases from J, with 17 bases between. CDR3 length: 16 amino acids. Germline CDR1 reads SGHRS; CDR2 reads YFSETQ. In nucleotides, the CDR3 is TGCGCCAGCAGCCGCAACCCACAGGGTCCCACAGATACGCAGTATTTT. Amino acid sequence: CASSRNPQGPTDTQYF. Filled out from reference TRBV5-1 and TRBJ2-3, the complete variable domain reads KAGVTQTPRYLIKTRGQQVTLSCSPISGHRSVSWYQQTPGQGLQFLFEYFSETQRNKGNFPGRFSGRQFSNSRSEMNVSTLELGDSALYLCASSRNPQGPTDTQYFGPGTRLTVL.

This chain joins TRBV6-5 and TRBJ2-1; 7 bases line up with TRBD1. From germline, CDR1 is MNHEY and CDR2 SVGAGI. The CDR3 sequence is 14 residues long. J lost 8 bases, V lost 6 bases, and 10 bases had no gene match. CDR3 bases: TGTGCCAGCAGGCTTGAGGGGGCGGCCGATGAGCAGTTCTTC. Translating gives CASRLEGAADEQFF.

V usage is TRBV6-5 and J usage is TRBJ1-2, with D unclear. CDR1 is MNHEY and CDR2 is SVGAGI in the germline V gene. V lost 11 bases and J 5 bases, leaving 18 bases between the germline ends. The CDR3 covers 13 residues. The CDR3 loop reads CASQQDSRYGYTF. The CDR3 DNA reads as TGTGCCTCCCAGCAGGACTCCCGATATGGCTACACCTTC.

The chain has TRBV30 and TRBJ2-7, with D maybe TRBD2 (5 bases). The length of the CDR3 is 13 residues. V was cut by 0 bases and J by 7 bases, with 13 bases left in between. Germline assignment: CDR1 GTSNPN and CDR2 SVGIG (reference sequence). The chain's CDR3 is CAWSVLTPGEQYF. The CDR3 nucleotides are TGTGCCTGGAGTGTTCTAACGCCGGGGGAGCAGTACTTC.

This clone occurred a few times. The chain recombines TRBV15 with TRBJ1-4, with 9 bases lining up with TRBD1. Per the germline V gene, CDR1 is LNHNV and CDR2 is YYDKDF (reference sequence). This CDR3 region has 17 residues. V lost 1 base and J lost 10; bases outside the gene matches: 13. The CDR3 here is CATSRAAPGQGGVKLFF. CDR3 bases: TGTGCCACCAGCAGAGCGGCCCCGGGACAGGGCGGGGTAAAACTGTTTTTT.

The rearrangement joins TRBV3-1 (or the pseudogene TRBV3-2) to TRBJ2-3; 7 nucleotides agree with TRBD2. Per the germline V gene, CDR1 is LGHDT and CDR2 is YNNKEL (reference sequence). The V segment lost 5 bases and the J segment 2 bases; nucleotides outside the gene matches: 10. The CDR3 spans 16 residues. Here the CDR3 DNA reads TGTGCCAGCAGCAGCACTAGCGCGATCTTCACAGATACGCAGTATTTT. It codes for CASSSTSAIFTDTQYF.

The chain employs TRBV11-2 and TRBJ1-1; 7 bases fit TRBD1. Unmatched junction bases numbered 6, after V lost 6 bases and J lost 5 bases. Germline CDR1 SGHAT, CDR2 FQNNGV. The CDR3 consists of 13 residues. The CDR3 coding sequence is TGTGCCAGCAGTCCGACAGGGTCAACTGAAGCTTTCTTT. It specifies CASSPTGSTEAFF.

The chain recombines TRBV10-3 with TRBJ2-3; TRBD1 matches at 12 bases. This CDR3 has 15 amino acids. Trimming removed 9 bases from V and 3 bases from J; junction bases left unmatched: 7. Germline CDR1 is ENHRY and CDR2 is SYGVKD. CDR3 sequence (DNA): TGTGCCATACGGGACAGGGGGCGTTCGACAGATACGCAGTATTTT. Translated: CAIRDRGRSTDTQYF.

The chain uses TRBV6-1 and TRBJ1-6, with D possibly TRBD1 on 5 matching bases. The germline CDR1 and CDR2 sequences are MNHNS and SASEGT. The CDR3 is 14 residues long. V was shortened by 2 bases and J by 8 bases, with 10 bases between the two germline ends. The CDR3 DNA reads TGTGCCAGCAGTGAACAGGGTTGGTATTCACCCCTCCACTTT. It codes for CASSEQGWYSPLHF.

CDR3 bases: TGTGCCAGCAGTTTCCGGTCGGCTAACTATGGCTACACCTTC. As protein: CASSFRSANYGYTF. The V and J genes are TRBV27 and TRBJ1-2; D uncertain. The germline V and J ends were trimmed by 3 bases and 0 bases, with 8 bases remaining between them. CDR3 length equals 14 residues. Germline V CDR1 and CDR2: MNHEY, SMNVEV (reference sequence).

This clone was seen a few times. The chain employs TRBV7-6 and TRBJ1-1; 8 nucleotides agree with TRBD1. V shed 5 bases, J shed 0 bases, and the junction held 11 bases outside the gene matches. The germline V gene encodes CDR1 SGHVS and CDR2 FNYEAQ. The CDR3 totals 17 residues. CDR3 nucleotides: TGTGCCAGCAGCACCGGAACCGGGACAGGAATGAACACTGAAGCTTTCTTT. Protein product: CASSTGTGTGMNTEAFF.